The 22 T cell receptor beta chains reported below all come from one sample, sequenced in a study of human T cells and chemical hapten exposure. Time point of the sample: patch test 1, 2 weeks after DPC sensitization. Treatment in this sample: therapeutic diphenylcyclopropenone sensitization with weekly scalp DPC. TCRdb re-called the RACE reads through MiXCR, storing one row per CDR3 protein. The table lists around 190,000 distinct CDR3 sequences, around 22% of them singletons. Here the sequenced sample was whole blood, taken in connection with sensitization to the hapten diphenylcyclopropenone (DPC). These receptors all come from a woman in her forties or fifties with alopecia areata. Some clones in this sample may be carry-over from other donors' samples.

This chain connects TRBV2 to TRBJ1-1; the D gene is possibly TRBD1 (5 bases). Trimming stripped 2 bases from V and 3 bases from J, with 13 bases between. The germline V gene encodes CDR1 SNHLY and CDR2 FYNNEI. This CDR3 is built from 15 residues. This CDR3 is CASSELVGGDTEAFF. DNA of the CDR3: TGTGCCAGCAGTGAATTGGTCGGAGGGGACACTGAAGCTTTCTTT.

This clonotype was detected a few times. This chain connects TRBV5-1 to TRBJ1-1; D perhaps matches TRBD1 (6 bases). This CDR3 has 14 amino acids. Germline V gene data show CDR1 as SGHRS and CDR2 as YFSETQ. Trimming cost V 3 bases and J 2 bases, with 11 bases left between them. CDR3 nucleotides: TGCGCCAGCAGCTGGGGGGGGCAAAACACTGAAGCTTTCTTT. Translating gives CASSWGGQNTEAFF. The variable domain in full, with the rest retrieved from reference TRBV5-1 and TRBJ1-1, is KAGVTQTPRYLIKTRGQQVTLSCSPISGHRSVSWYQQTPGQGLQFLFEYFSETQRNKGNFPGRFSGRQFSNSRSEMNVSTLELGDSALYLCASSWGGQNTEAFFGQGTRLTVV.

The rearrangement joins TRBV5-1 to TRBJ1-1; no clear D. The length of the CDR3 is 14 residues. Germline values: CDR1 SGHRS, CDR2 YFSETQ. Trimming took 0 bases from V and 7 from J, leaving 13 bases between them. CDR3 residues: CASSLEASSGEAFF. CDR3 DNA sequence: TGCGCCAGCAGCTTGGAGGCCTCCTCCGGTGAAGCTTTCTTT.

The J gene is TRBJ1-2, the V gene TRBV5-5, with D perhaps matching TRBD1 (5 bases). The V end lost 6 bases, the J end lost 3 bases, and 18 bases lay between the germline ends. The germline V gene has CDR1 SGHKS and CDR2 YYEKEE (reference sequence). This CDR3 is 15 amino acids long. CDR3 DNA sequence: TGTGCCAGCAAGGCTGGAAGGGGATTAGACTATGGCTACACCTTC. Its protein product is CASKAGRGLDYGYTF. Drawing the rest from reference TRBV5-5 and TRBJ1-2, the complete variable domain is DAGVTQSPTHLIKTRGQQVTLRCSPISGHKSVSWYQQVLGQGPQFIFQYYEKEERGRGNFPDRFSARQFPNYSSELNVNALLLGDSALYLCASKAGRGLDYGYTFGSGTRLTVV.

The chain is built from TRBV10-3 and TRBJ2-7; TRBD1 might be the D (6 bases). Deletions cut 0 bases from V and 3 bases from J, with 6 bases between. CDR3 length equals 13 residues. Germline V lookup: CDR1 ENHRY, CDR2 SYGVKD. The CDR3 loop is CAISESTGYEQYF. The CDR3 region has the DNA TGTGCCATCAGTGAGTCGACAGGCTACGAGCAGTACTTC.

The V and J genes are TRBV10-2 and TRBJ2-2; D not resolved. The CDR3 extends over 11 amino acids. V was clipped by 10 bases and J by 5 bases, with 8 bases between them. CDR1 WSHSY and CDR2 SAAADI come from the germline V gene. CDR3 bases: TGCGCCACCGAGAGAACCGGGGAGCTGTTTTTT. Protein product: CATERTGELFF.

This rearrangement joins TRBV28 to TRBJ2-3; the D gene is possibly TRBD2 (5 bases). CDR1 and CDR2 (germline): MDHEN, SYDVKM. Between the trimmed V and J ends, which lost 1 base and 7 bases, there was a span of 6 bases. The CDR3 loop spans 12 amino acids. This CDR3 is CASSLLANTQYF. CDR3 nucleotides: TGTGCCAGCAGTTTATTAGCGAATACGCAGTATTTT.

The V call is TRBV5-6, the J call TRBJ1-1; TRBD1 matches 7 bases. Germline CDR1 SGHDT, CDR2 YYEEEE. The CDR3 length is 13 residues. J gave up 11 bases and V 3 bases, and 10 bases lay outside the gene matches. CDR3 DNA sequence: TGTGCCAGCAGCTCTGGGCAGGACAGGATGGCTTTCTTT. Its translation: CASSSGQDRMAFF.

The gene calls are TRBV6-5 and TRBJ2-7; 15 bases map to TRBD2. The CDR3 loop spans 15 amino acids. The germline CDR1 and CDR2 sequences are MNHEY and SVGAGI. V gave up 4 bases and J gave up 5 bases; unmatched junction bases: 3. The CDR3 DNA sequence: TGTGCCAGCAGTTGGACTAGCGGGAGGGCCCACGAGCAGTACTTC. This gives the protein CASSWTSGRAHEQYF.

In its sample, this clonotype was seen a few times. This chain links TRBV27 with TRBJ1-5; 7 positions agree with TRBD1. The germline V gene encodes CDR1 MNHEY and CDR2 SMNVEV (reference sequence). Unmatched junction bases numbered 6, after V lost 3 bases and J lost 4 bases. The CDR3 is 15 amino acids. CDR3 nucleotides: TGTGCCAGCAGTTTGACAGGGAGTTATAATCAGCCCCAGCATTTT. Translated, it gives CASSLTGSYNQPQHF.

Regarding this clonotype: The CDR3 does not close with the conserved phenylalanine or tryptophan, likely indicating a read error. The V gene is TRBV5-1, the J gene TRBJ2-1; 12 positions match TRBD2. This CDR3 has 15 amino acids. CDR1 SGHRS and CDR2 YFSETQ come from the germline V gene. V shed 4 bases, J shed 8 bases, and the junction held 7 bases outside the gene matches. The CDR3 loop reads CASSPGTSGFDEQFS. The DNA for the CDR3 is TGCGCCAGCAGCCCCGGGACTAGCGGGTTTGATGAGCAGTTCTCC.

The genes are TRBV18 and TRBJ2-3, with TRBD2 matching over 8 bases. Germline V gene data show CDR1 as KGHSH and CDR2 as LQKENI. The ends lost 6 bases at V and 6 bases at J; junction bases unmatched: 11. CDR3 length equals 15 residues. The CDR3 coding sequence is TGTGCCAGCTCTCCCTTAGCGGGAACCTCCGATACGCAGTATTTT. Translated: CASSPLAGTSDTQYF.

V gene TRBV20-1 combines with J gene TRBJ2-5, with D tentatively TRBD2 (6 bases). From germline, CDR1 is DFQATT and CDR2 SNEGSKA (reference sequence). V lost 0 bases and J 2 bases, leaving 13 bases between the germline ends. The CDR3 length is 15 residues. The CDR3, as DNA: TGCAGTGCTAGAGATTGGAGGGAGCCACAAGAGACCCAGTACTTC. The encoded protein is CSARDWREPQETQYF.

This chain's CDR3 is CASSLASGRQETQYF. CDR3 in DNA: TGTGCCAGCAGCTTAGCTAGCGGGAGGCAAGAGACCCAGTACTTC. V gene TRBV7-3 combines with J gene TRBJ2-5; 11 nucleotides match TRBD2. The CDR3 contains 15 residues. The germline V gene encodes CDR1 SGHTA and CDR2 FQGTGA. V dropped 2 bases and J dropped 2; count of bases not matched to a gene: 1.

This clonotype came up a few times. The DNA for the CDR3 is TGTGCCAGCAGTTACTTAGAGGGACAGGGTTCTGAAGCTTTCTTT. This translates into CASSYLEGQGSEAFF. The chain joins TRBV6-5 to TRBJ1-1, with TRBD1 matching over 9 bases. CDR1 and CDR2 (germline): MNHEY, SVGAGI. Losses at the gene ends were 1 base for V and 6 bases for J; bases not matched to a gene: 6. This CDR3 has 15 residues.

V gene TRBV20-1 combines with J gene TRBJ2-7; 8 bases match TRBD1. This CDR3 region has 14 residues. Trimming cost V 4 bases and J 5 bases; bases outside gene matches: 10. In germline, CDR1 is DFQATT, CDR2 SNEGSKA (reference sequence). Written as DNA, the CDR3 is TGCAGTGCTACCCGACAGGGGATGGGCCACGAGCAGTACTTC. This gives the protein CSATRQGMGHEQYF.

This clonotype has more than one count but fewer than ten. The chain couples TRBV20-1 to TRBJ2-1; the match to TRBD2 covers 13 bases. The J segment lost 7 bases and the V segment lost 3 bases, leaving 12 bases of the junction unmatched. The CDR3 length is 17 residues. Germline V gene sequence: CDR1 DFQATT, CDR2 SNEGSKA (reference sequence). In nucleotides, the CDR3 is TGCAGTGCTAGTTCCGGACTAGCGGGAGCAGTGGGGAATGAGCAGTTCTTC. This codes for CSASSGLAGAVGNEQFF.

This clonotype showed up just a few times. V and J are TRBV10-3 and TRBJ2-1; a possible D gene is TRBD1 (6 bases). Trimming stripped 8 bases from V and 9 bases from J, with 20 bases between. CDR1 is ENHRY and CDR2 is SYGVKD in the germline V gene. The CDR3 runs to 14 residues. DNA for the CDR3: TGTGCCATCGGGACAACGACAGGATGGGTTGAGCAGTTCTTC. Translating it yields CAIGTTTGWVEQFF.

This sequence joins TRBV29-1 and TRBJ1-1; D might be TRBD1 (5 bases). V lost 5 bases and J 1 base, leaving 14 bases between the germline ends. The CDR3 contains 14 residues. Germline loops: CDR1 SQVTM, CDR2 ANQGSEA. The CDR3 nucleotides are TGCAGCGTTTGTAGCTTTGGGGGGAACACTGAAGCTTTCTTT. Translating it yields CSVCSFGGNTEAFF. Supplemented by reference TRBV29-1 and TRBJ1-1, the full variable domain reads SAVISQKPSRDICQRGTSLTIQCQVDSQVTMMFWYRQQPGQSLTLIATANQGSEATYESGFVIDKFPISRPNLTFSTLTVSNMSPEDSSIYLCSVCSFGGNTEAFFGQGTRLTVV.

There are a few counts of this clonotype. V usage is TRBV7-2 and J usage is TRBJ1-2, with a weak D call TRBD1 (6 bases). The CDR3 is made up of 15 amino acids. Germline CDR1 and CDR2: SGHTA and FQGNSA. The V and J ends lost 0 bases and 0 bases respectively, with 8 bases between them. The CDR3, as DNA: TGTGCCAGCAGCTTAGCGGACAGCACTAACTATGGCTACACCTTC. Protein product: CASSLADSTNYGYTF.

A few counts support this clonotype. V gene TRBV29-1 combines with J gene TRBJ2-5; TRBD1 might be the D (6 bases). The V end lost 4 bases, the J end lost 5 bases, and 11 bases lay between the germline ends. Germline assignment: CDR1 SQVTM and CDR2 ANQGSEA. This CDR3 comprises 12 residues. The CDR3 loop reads CSVARTEETQYF. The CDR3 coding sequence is TGCAGCGTTGCGAGGACAGAGGAGACCCAGTACTTC.

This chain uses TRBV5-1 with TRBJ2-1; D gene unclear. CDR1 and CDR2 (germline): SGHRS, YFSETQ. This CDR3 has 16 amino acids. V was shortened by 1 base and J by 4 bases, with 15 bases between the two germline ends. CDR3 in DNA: TGCGCCAGCAGCTTGCTGGCCACAGAGATGTACAATGAGCAGTTCTTC. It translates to CASSLLATEMYNEQFF.